This TCR beta chain derives from a study of T-cell memory formation after mild COVID-19. Study in general: Clustering of TCRs was largely donor specific. Notes on the study in general: CD4+ contracting clones lay mainly in CM and EM, CD8+ ones in EMRA. Memory cells collected pre-infection included some clones that later responded, suggesting cross-reactive memory joined.

TCRdb reprocessed the 5' RACE reads via MiXCR and lists one record per CDR3 protein. The sample holds 300,000 to 350,000 distinct CDR3 sequences, roughly 13% seen once. A note on this clonotype: Its cognate antigen is unknown.

This TCR was sampled from a man aged 18 to 29 who had mild COVID-19 (a few samples of this study predate the infection). Cell type and time point are not known. Specimen: PBMCs or a T cell subset sorted from them (not recorded which).

CDR3 bases: TGTGCCAGCAAGTTTGGGGGGGACTACAATGAGCAGTTCTTC. Translating it yields CASKFGGDYNEQFF. The gene calls are TRBV6-2 or TRBV6-3 and TRBJ2-1; 7 bases align to TRBD2. The CDR3 loop spans 14 amino acids. V was pared by 7 bases and J by 3 bases, with 6 bases of the junction left unmatched. Germline V CDR1 and CDR2: MNHEY, SVGEGT.